This T cell receptor beta chain is drawn from a study of tumor and adjacent non-tumor tissue in lung cancer. Study-wide background: The patients, roughly 9 men and roughly 5 women, were roughly 30 to 76 with stage I to III disease.

Worth noting for this clonotype: Its cognate antigen is unknown. A much larger clone is a single base away; this may be a read error.

The template was RNA from unsorted bulk tissue. There are 16 residues in the CDR3. V shed 5 bases and J shed 2 bases, with 16 bases lying between them. Germline CDR1 is MNHNS and CDR2 is SASEGT. Points from the study as a whole: Tumor TCR diversity, when higher, was linked to shorter survival. Compared with tumor, normal lung showed significantly lower TCR diversity. Normal lung showed higher cumulative top 100 clone frequency than tumor.

A modified ARM-PCR protocol with three rounds of nested PCR amplified TCRbeta. A single record per CDR3 protein comes from TCRdb applying MiXCR to the multiplex PCR reads. The table includes over 110,000 distinct CDR3 sequences, 66% detected once. J is TRBJ1-3 and V is TRBV6-1; perhaps TRBD1 as D (5 bases). The specimen sequenced was lung tumor tissue. The source is a man aged 55 to 70 with small cell lung cancer. The CDR3 loop reads CASSQTADHAGNTIYF. The CDR3 DNA reads as TGTGCCAGCAGTCAGACAGCGGATCACGCTGGAAACACCATATATTTT.